This T cell receptor beta chain originates from a study of response to subunit inactivated influenza vaccine. There are a few counts of this clonotype. Antigen specificity is unknown. In TCRdb, the RT-PCR reads were re-called with MiXCR into one record per CDR3 protein. The repertoire holds around 530,000 distinct CDR3 sequences, with about 17% as singletons. General study findings and limits: Few new T cells, the authors suggested, are recruited by each seasonal influenza vaccination.

Per the germline V gene, CDR1 is MNHEY and CDR2 is SMNVEV (reference sequence). This CDR3 comprises 13 residues. With V trimmed by 8 bases and J by 8 bases, 9 bases remained unmatched. The sequences come from CD4+ T cells sorted from PBMCs, collected less than 30 months after vaccination. The sequence came from a man aged 50 to 69 who received an inactivated influenza vaccine. This sequence joins TRBV27 and TRBJ2-1; 7 bases match TRBD2. The CDR3 DNA sequence: TGTGCCAGCCGGGAGGTGGGTTGGGATGAGCAGTTCTTC. This gives the protein CASREVGWDEQFF.